This T cell receptor (beta chain) comes out of a study of STAT5B mutations in CD4+ large granular lymphocyte leukemia. This clone has just a few counts. The antigen is not known. Germline V gene data show CDR1 as LGHNA and CDR2 as YNFKEQ. J lost 8 bases, V lost 0 bases, and 15 bases had no gene match. This CDR3 is built from 18 residues. Study results and caveats: TRBV06-family usage was enriched in top patient clones (8/27) versus controls (2/35). Without HLA matching, higher CD4+ than CD8+ T-LGLL clonality could reflect small sample size.

Method: immunoSEQ multiplex PCR; TCRdb's copy keeps in-frame clones and lacks some. The sample consists of under 40,000 clones, 78% of them appearing once. The chain uses TRBV4-2 and TRBJ1-4; 7 bases line up with TRBD1. The receptor was derived from a human donor in good health. The sample comprised CD4+ T cells from blood buffy coats. The CDR3 here is CASSQEYGVSGTDEKLFF. The CDR3, as DNA: TGTGCCAGCAGCCAAGAATATGGGGTGAGTGGGACAGACGAAAAACTGTTTTTT.